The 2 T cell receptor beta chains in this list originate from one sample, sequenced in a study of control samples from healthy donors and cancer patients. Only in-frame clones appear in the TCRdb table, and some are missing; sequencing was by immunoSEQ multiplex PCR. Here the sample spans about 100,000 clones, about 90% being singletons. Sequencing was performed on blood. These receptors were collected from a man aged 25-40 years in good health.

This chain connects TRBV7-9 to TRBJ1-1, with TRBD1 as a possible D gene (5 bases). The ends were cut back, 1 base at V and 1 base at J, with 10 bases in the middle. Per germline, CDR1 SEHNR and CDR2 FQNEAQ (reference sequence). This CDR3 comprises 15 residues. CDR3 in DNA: TGTGCCAGCAGCTTAGTTGACAGTCCGAACACTGAAGCTTTCTTT. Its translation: CASSLVDSPNTEAFF. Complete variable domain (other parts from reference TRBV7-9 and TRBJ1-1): DTGVSQNPRHKITKRGQNVTFRCDPISEHNRLYWYRQTLGQGPEFLTYFQNEAQLEKSRLLSDRFSAERPKGSFSTLEIQRTEQGDSAMYLCASSLVDSPNTEAFFGQGTRLTVV.

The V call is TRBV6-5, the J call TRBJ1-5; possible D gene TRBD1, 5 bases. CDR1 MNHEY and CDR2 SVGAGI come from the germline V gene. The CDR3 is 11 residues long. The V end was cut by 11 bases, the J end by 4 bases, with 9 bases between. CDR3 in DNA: TGTGCCGCGGGACGGAATCAGCCCCAGCATTTT. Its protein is CAAGRNQPQHF.